One and the same sample provided the 13 T cell receptor beta chains below, sequenced in a study of graft-versus-host responses after intestinal transplantation. Method: immunoSEQ multiplex PCR; TCRdb's copy keeps in-frame clones and lacks some. The sample contains around 120,000 clones, just under 95% of which appear only once. Their cognate antigens are unknown. The sample was unstimulated CD4+ T cells sorted from spleen or lymph node cells, taken before intestinal transplant. The receptor source for this set is a human donor who received an intestinal transplant.

This clone was detected once. This chain joins TRBV6-5 and TRBJ2-7; 13 bases line up with TRBD2. With V trimmed by 2 bases and J by 5 bases, 6 bases remained unmatched. CDR1 and CDR2 (germline): MNHEY, SVGAGI. The length of the CDR3 is 16 residues. CDR3 bases: TGTGCCAGCAGTTACATAAAACTAGCGGGAGGGGACGAGCAGTACTTC. Translation: CASSYIKLAGGDEQYF.

J is TRBJ2-3 and V is TRBV5-1, with TRBD2 matching over 15 bases. Germline V gene data show CDR1 as SGHRS and CDR2 as YFSETQ. CDR3 length: 16 residues. V lost 3 bases to trimming and J lost 6 bases; unmatched junction nucleotides: 5. The CDR3 coding sequence is TGCGCCAGCAGCTCGGGACTAGCGGGGGGATCGGATACGCAGTATTTT. Protein product: CASSSGLAGGSDTQYF.

CDR3 loop: CASSLDRQTGELFF. DNA of the CDR3: TGTGCCAGCAGCTTAGATCGCCAAACCGGGGAGCTGTTTTTT. V and J are TRBV11-2 and TRBJ2-2; unclear D gene. The V gene's germline CDR1 is SGHAT and CDR2 FQNNGV. There are 14 residues in the CDR3. V was pared by 0 bases and J by 5 bases, with 7 bases between.

The V call is TRBV18, the J call TRBJ2-5; weak D call: TRBD1 (6 bases). The J call may be incorrect, as the DNA end agrees better with TRBJ2-7. There are 15 residues in the CDR3. From germline, CDR1 is KGHSH and CDR2 LQKENI. In DNA form, the CDR3 reads TGTGCCAGCTCACCACTCGGACAAGGGGGAAACGAGCAGTACTTC. This gives the protein CASSPLGQGGNEQYF.

The chain couples TRBV28 to TRBJ1-5; tentative D call: TRBD1 (5 bases). Trimming took off 4 bases at V and 1 base at J, with 8 bases between the two ends. Germline V CDR1 and CDR2: MDHEN, SYDVKM. This CDR3 has 14 amino acids. CDR3 region: CASSWGGSNQPQHF. In DNA form, the CDR3 reads TGTGCCAGCAGTTGGGGCGGCAGCAATCAGCCCCAGCATTTT.

The chain recombines TRBV5-6 with TRBJ2-6; D not certain. V was trimmed by 0 bases and J by 4 bases, leaving 8 bases between them. Germline V CDR1 and CDR2: SGHDT, YYEEEE. The CDR3 extends over 15 amino acids. The CDR3 sequence is CASSLAGLGANVLTF. In nucleotides, the CDR3 is TGTGCCAGCAGCTTGGCCGGGTTAGGGGCCAACGTCCTGACTTTC.

This sequence joins TRBV18 and TRBJ2-7; unclear D gene. The germline gives CDR1 KGHSH, CDR2 LQKENI. The V and J ends lost 1 base and 5 bases respectively, with 12 bases between them. The CDR3 has 14 residues. The CDR3 region has the DNA TGTGCCAGCTCACCACGAAAATCCGGCAACGAGCAGTACTTC. Translating gives CASSPRKSGNEQYF.

In this sample, this clone turned up once. CDR3 DNA: TGTGCCAGCAGCCGTTCAGGGGGCGTGGGGGGAGAAAAACTGTTTTTT. This codes for CASSRSGGVGGEKLFF. The chain uses TRBV7-9 and TRBJ1-4; 8 bases align to TRBD1. The germline V gene encodes CDR1 SEHNR and CDR2 FQNEAQ (reference sequence). This CDR3 has 16 residues. J was trimmed by 8 bases and V by 5 bases; bases with no gene match: 13.

The chain couples TRBV18 to TRBJ2-2; TRBD1 agrees at 7 bases. J lost 6 bases, V lost 6 bases, and 4 bases had no gene match. The CDR3 runs to 13 residues. Germline V gives CDR1 KGHSH, CDR2 LQKENI. The CDR3: CASSHRGSGELFF. The CDR3, as DNA: TGTGCCAGCTCGCACAGGGGCTCCGGGGAGCTGTTTTTT.

The chain is built from TRBV11-2 and TRBJ2-2; D possibly uses TRBD1 or TRBD2 (5 bases each). The ends were cut back, 3 bases at V and 7 bases at J, with 12 bases in the middle. CDR3 length: 14 amino acids. Germline CDR1 reads SGHAT; CDR2 reads FQNNGV. CDR3 in amino acids: CASSLVSGGGELFF. The CDR3 DNA sequence: TGTGCCAGCAGCTTGGTCAGTGGGGGCGGGGAGCTGTTTTTT.

The rearrangement links TRBV7-6 to TRBJ2-7, with D maybe TRBD2 (5 bases). Trimming stripped 1 base from V and 5 bases from J, with 12 bases between. CDR1 is SGHVS, CDR2 FNYEAQ, per germline. This CDR3 contains 14 residues. The CDR3 bases are TGTGCCAGCAGCTTAGGAGGGAGTTACGACGAGCAGTACTTC. As protein: CASSLGGSYDEQYF.

This clone was counted once. This chain links TRBV29-1 with TRBJ2-2; D remains ambiguous. Germline CDR1 is SQVTM and CDR2 is ANQGSEA. There are 11 residues in the CDR3. The ends were cut back, 6 bases at V and 3 bases at J, with 5 bases in the middle. The CDR3 is CSVGYTGELFF. DNA for the CDR3: TGCAGCGTGGGATACACCGGGGAGCTGTTTTTT.

This chain's CDR3 is CASSSYTSGRSYNEQFF. The CDR3 nucleotides are TGTGCCAGCAGCTCCTACACTAGCGGGAGGTCCTACAATGAGCAGTTCTTC. The chain employs TRBV5-6 and TRBJ2-1; 12 bases align to TRBD2. The length of the CDR3 is 17 residues. The V gene end was trimmed by 3 bases and the J gene end by 1 base; junction bases not matched to a gene: 5. CDR1 and CDR2 (germline): SGHDT, YYEEEE.